Described below is a single TCR beta chain sequence and its context. Its matching antigen is unknown. This sample stems from a study of CD4 T cells in relation to SARS-CoV-2 and coronaviruses. Study-level background: TCR beta CDR3s were sequenced after roughly ten-day antigen culture of PBMCs. Notes on the study in general: Crossreactivity was assessed only for spike protein, not other viral proteins.

Sequenced by immunoSEQ multiplex PCR; TCRdb stores in-frame clones only, minus some. This sample has under 20,000 clones, with roughly 87% found just once. The unexposed donors gave CD4+ T cells in about 2010-2018, prior to COVID-19. The cells were cultured for about 10 days before CD4+ T cells were isolated. As cell numbers allowed, unexposed-donor CD4+ T cells faced SARS-CoV-2 S/N and four cold-coronavirus spikes. Sequencing used CD4+ T cells from PBMCs, cultured in vitro. This TCR came from a human donor in good health.

The CDR3 nucleotides read TGTGCCAGCAGCCGACTAGCGGCCCGCGGGGAGCAGTTCTTC. This translates into CASSRLAARGEQFF. V and J are TRBV5-8 and TRBJ2-1; TRBD2 aligns across 9 bases. The CDR3 is made up of 14 amino acids. Germline CDR1 and CDR2: SGHTS and YDEGEE. V shed 4 bases, J shed 10 bases, and the junction held 9 bases outside the gene matches.